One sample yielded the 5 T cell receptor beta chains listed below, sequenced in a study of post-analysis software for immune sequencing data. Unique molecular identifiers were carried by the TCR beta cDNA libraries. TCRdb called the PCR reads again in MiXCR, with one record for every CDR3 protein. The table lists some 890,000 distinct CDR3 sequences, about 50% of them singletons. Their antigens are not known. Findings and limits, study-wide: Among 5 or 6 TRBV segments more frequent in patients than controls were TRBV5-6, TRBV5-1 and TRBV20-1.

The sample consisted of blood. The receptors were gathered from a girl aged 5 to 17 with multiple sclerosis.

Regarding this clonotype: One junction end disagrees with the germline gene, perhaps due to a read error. The CDR3 sequence: CASSWSGGLTYNEQFF. CDR3 sequence (DNA): TGCGCCAGCAGCTGGTCGGGGGGTTTAACCTACAATGAGCAGTTTTTC. The chain recombines TRBV4-1 with TRBJ2-1; 7 nucleotides match TRBD2. The CDR3 runs to 16 residues. From germline, CDR1 is MGHRA and CDR2 YSYEKL.

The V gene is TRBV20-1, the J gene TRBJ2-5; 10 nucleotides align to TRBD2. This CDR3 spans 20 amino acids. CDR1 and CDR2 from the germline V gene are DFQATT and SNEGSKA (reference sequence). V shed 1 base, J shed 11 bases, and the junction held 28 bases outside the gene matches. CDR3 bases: TGCAGTGCTAGAGGAAATTGGGCTAGCGGGAGTAAGCGGGGGTACAATGAGCAGTACTTC. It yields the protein CSARGNWASGSKRGYNEQYF.

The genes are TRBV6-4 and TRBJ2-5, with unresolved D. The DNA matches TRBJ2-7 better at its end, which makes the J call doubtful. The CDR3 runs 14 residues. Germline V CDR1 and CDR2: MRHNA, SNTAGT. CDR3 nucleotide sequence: TGTGCCAGCAGGGATCGACCATTGACTGGCGAGCAGTACTTC. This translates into CASRDRPLTGEQYF.

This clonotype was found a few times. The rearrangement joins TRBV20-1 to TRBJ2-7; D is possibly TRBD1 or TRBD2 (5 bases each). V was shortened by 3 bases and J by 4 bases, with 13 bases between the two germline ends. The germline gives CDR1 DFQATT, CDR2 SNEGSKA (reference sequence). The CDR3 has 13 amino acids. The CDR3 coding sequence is TGCAGTGCTAGGGGGGACGGACCTTACGAGCAGTACTTC. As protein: CSARGDGPYEQYF.

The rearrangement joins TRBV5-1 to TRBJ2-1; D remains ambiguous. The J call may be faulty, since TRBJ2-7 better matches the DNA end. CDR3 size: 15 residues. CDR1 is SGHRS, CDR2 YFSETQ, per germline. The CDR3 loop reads CASSLVEKLYNEQYF. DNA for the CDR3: TGCGCCAGCAGCTTGGTCGAGAAGCTCTACAATGAGCAGTACTTC.